This TCR beta chain was sequenced during a study of blood T cell repertoires in COVID-19. Across the study: From the United States, Italy and Spain came samples of acute and convalescent COVID-19. In each case, the material was cDNA or gDNA derived from T cells, B-cell-depleted T cells, or PBMCs.

Germline V gene data show CDR1 as LGHDT and CDR2 as YNNKEL (reference sequence). The length of the CDR3 is 12 residues. The trim removed 4 bases at V and 6 bases at J, leaving 1 base unmatched. Profiling relied on immunoSEQ multiplex PCR, and the TCRdb table lists in-frame clones only, not all of them. The profile covers some 490,000 clones, with around 85% appearing a single time and approximately 2.9% taken by the ten largest. The sequence derives from a human donor in a cohort sampled during active COVID-19. The rearrangement joins TRBV3-1 (or the pseudogene TRBV3-2) to TRBJ1-1; 8 bases match TRBD1. The sequencing sample was made of peripheral blood. The CDR3 DNA reads TGTGCCAGCAGCCGACAGGGGTCTGAAGCTTTCTTT. It is translated as CASSRQGSEAFF.